This is a list of T cell receptor beta chains from one sample in a study of cytomegalovirus exposure and HLA in healthy donors. Only in-frame clones appear in the TCRdb table, and some are missing; sequencing was by immunoSEQ multiplex PCR. The profile covers 90,000 or so clones, with less than 85% appearing a single time and 20% to 25% taken by the ten largest. Sequencing was performed on PBMCs. These receptors were taken from a young man in good health and CMV-seropositive. CDR3s include the opening cysteine and the closing phenylalanine or tryptophan. The D gene is left open where the match is weak. Only part of the rows carry a size: once, few, many, or a class if the clone is expanded.

.,TRBJ2-3,.,TRBV20-1,TGCAGTGCTAGATCATTCGATACGCAGTATTTT,CSARSFDTQYF
.,TRBJ2-7,TRBD1,TRBV7-9,TGTGCCAGCAGCTTTCCCGGGACAGGACGAGCTTCCTACGAGCAGTACTTC,CASSFPGTGRASYEQYF
.,TRBJ1-2,.,TRBV27,TGTGCCAGCAGTCTCGGACAGATGTATGGCTACACCTTC,CASSLGQMYGYTF
.,TRBJ1-1,.,TRBV6-4,TGTGCCAGCAGTGACTCGGACAATGGTGAAGCTTTCTTT,CASSDSDNGEAFF
.,TRBJ1-1,.,TRBV23-1,TGCGCCAGCAGTCTTGCCTTATGGCAGGGTGGGACTGAAGCTTTCTTT,CASSLALWQGGTEAFF
.,TRBJ2-1,.,TRBV6-5,TGTGCCACCGTCGGGGCGGGGAGCGAGCAGTTCTTC,CATVGAGSEQFF
few,TRBJ2-1,.,TRBV21-1,TGTGCCAGCAGCAACGGGAGGTGCTACAATGAGCAGTTCTTC,CASSNGRCYNEQFF
.,TRBJ2-3,TRBD2,TRBV11-1,TGTGCCAGCAGCCCCGCCGGGACTAGTTTCACAGATACGCAGTATTTT,CASSPAGTSFTDTQYF
.,TRBJ1-2,.,TRBV2,TGTGCCAGCAGTTGGCCTTATCGTGGCTACACCTTC,CASSWPYRGYTF
few,TRBJ1-2,.,TRBV11-2,TGTGCCAGCAGCGCCGGGACTTATGGCTACACCTTC,CASSAGTYGYTF
.,TRBJ1-5,.,TRBV7-9,TGTGCCAGCAGCTTAGGGGGAGGCAATCAGCCCCAGCATTTT,CASSLGGGNQPQHF
once,TRBJ1-2,.,TRBV9,TGTGCCAGCAGCGTAGGTGGCGGATCCTATGGCTACACCTTC,CASSVGGGSYGYTF
.,TRBJ2-1,.,TRBV7-9,TGTGCCAGCAGCTTCCCCTTGGCAGCGCCCTCCTACAATGAGCAGTTCTTC,CASSFPLAAPSYNEQFF
.,TRBJ1-4,.,TRBV28,TGTGCCAGCAGTTACTCCTCAGGGGCTTCTAATGAAAAACTGTTTTTT,CASSYSSGASNEKLFF
once,TRBJ1-2,.,TRBV28,TGTGCCAGCAGTTTATTCGGGTTCTATGGCTACACCTTC,CASSLFGFYGYTF
.,TRBJ2-2,.,TRBV5-6,TGTGCCAGCAGCTCACTGAATACCGGGGAGCTGTTTTTT,CASSSLNTGELFF
.,TRBJ2-6,TRBD1,TRBV5-1,TGCGCCAGCAGCTTGGGACAGGGGATCGCGCTCACTGGGGCCAACGTCCTGACTTTC,CASSLGQGIALTGANVLTF
.,TRBJ2-1,TRBD1,TRBV7-3,TGTGCCAGCAGCTTAGGCTCCGGGACAGGGATCGATGAGCAGTTCTTC,CASSLGSGTGIDEQFF
.,TRBJ2-3,TRBD1,TRBV7-3,TGTGCCAGCAGCTTAGCCGGGACAGGGGAAGGCACAGATACGCAGTATTTT,CASSLAGTGEGTDTQYF
.,TRBJ2-5,TRBD2,TRBV28,TGTGCCAGCACCCGGGGACTAACGTACCAAGAGACCCAGTACTTC,CASTRGLTYQETQYF
once,TRBJ1-2,.,TRBV7-9,TGTGCCAGCAGCTCTTCTTTTAGCCCAGGGCTAGGGGGCTACACCTTC,CASSSSFSPGLGGYTF
.,TRBJ2-1,.,TRBV18,TGTGCCAGCTCACCACGACAGGGAGGAGACAATGAGCAGTTCTTC,CASSPRQGGDNEQFF
.,TRBJ2-1,TRBD2,TRBV5-4,TGTGCCAGCAGCTTGAAACTAGCGCCAGATGAGCAGTTCTTC,CASSLKLAPDEQFF